The subject of this entry is one T cell receptor (beta chain). Its target is unknown. V lost 4 bases, J lost 4 bases, and 5 bases lay in between. The germline V gene has CDR1 MNHNY and CDR2 SVGAGI (reference sequence). The CDR3 totals 11 residues. This table comes from immunoSEQ multiplex PCR, and its TCRdb copy is limited to in-frame clones, with some not included. The data contain 100,000 or so clones, about 90% of them seen just once; the ten biggest clones take up around 0.68%. This sample was included in a study of siplizumab effects on memory and regulatory T cells. The study, taken as a whole, reports: A major contribution to the alloresponse seemed to be made by naive T cells, which seemed more diverse than memory cells. Only a minority of proliferating CD4+ or CD8+ clones had an assignable naive or memory phenotype, with roughly 75-97% lacking one. Confirmatory evidence of suppressive function in proliferating siplizumab-culture Tregs was not obtained. Treg-derived clones made up an average of around 70% of mappable alloreactive CD4+ clones with siplizumab and 25% to 30% in controls.

The TCR sequence derives from a human donor in good health. V and J are TRBV6-6 and TRBJ2-7; no clear D. The sequencing sample was made of Tregs sorted from blood. CDR3 DNA sequence: TGTGCCAGCAGTTCCATTTACGAGCAGTACTTC. This sequence encodes CASSSIYEQYF.